The rows below give T cell receptor beta chains drawn from one sample of a study of blood T cell repertoires in COVID-19. Assay: immunoSEQ multiplex PCR; the TCRdb copy retains only in-frame clones and omits some. The sample includes about 98,000 clones, about 80% seen only once; the top ten take 9.5% to 13%. Input material: peripheral blood. These receptors all stem from a man between 65 and 85 years old with active or convalescent COVID-19. CDR3s include the opening cysteine and the closing phenylalanine or tryptophan. The D gene is left open where the match is weak. The size of a clone is reported for some rows only, either as once, few or many, or as a class for expanded clones.

. | TRBJ2-1 | TRBD1 | TRBV6-1 | TGTGCCAGCAGTGAATACAGGGGGCACAATGAGCAGTTCTTC | CASSEYRGHNEQFF
. | TRBJ2-1 | . | TRBV5-4 | TGTGCCAGCAGCTCTATCGTCTACAATGAGCAGTTCTTC | CASSSIVYNEQFF
. | TRBJ2-7 | TRBD2 | TRBV11-3 | TGTGCCAGCAGCTTATTTGCGGGGGGGGGCTCCTACGAGCAGTACTTC | CASSLFAGGGSYEQYF
. | TRBJ2-5 | . | TRBV13 | TGTGCCAGCAGTCTCCAGGGGGGTCACGAGACCCAGTACTTC | CASSLQGGHETQYF
. | TRBJ2-7 | . | TRBV7-9 | TGTGCCAGCAGCGCCAGGGGATACGAGCAGTACTTC | CASSARGYEQYF
once | TRBJ1-4 | . | TRBV4-3 | TGCGCCAGCAGCCAAGATTCATCCGGGGGAGATAATGAAAAACTGTTTTTT | CASSQDSSGGDNEKLFF
. | TRBJ2-3 | . | TRBV11-2 | TGTGCCAGCAGCCAGATGACTGGCACAGATACGCAGTATTTT | CASSQMTGTDTQYF
few | TRBJ1-5 | TRBD1 | TRBV2 | TGTGCCACCTCCGGGACAGGGGTCAATCAGCCCCAGCATTTT | CATSGTGVNQPQHF
. | TRBJ1-3 | . | TRBV3-1/TRBV3-2 | TGTGCCAGCAGCCAAGGCCGGAGGGCTAGGAACACCATATATTTT | CASSQGRRARNTIYF
. | TRBJ1-2 | TRBD1 | TRBV19 | TGTGCCAGTAGTATCCCGAGGGGACAGGGGGTCGCTGGCTACACCTTC | CASSIPRGQGVAGYTF
. | TRBJ2-1 | TRBD1 | TRBV10-3 | TGTGCCATCAGTGATCTGAGACAGGGTAACAATGAGCAGTTCTTC | CAISDLRQGNNEQFF
. | TRBJ2-2 | . | TRBV7-2 | TGTGCCAGCAGCCGCGACAGAGTAAACACCGGGGAGCTGTTTTTT | CASSRDRVNTGELFF
. | TRBJ1-2 | . | TRBV2 | TGTGCCAGCGCAAGGAGACAGGATAACTATGGCTACACCTTC | CASARRQDNYGYTF
. | TRBJ2-4 | . | TRBV7-9 | TGTGCCAGCAGCCCCCGTGGTGGCCCCGTAGCCAAAAACATTCAGTACTTC | CASSPRGGPVAKNIQYF
. | TRBJ2-1 | . | TRBV9 | TGTGCCAGCAGCGTAGCAGGGGCCGGTGAGCAGTTCTTC | CASSVAGAGEQFF
few | TRBJ1-1 | . | TRBV19 | TGTGCCAGTAGTAGACAGTTTGCTACTGAAGCTTTCTTT | CASSRQFATEAFF
. | TRBJ1-1 | TRBD1 | TRBV3-1/TRBV3-2 | TGTGCCAGCAGCCTAGGACAGGCAGATCTGAACACTGAAGCTTTCTTT | CASSLGQADLNTEAFF
. | TRBJ2-1 | TRBD1 | TRBV19 | TGTGCCAGTAGTTTAACAGGGGGATACAATGAGCAGTTCTTC | CASSLTGGYNEQFF
. | TRBJ1-5 | TRBD1 | TRBV7-2 | TGTGCCAGCAGCTTAGGACAGGGACGCAATCAGCCCCAGCATTTT | CASSLGQGRNQPQHF
. | TRBJ2-1 | . | TRBV19 | TGTGCCAGTAGAGGGGATACGTTTGGAAATGAGCAGTTCTTC | CASRGDTFGNEQFF
. | TRBJ1-2 | TRBD1 | TRBV12-3/TRBV12-4 | TGTGCCAGCAGTCCACAGGGGGGAGGCTACACCTTC | CASSPQGGGYTF
. | TRBJ1-2 | . | TRBV3-1/TRBV3-2 | TGTGCCAGCAGCCAAGGGTTTAAGGGGGGCTACACCTTC | CASSQGFKGGYTF
. | TRBJ2-2 | TRBD1 | TRBV10-3 | TGTGCCATCAGCGGGACAGAAAACACCGGGGAGCTGTTTTTT | CAISGTENTGELFF
. | TRBJ1-1 | TRBD1 | TRBV2 | TGTGCCAGCAGTTCCCGACAGGGAATGAACACTGAAGCTTTCTTT | CASSSRQGMNTEAFF
once | TRBJ2-1 | TRBD2 | TRBV5-5 | TGTGCCAGCACCCCAGGACTAGCGGGGAGGCTTTACAATGAGCAGTTCTTC | CASTPGLAGRLYNEQFF
once | TRBJ2-5 | . | TRBV5-8 | TGTGCCAGCAGCCCAGGACAGACGGGGGAGACCCAGTACTTC | CASSPGQTGETQYF
. | TRBJ2-2 | TRBD1 | TRBV7-6 | TGTGCCAGCAGCTTAGGACTTGGACAGGGAAAAACCGGGGAGCTGTTTTTT | CASSLGLGQGKTGELFF
. | TRBJ2-1 | . | TRBV24-1 | TGTGCCACCAGGGGATGCCGGGACATTCAGTTCTTC | CATRGCRDIQFF
few | TRBJ2-3 | TRBD2 | TRBV7-9 | TGTGCCAGCAGCTTCGGGAGGTCTGGGAAAATACCTTTGGATACGCAGTATTTT | CASSFGRSGKIPLDTQYF
. | TRBJ2-7 | TRBD1 | TRBV27 | TGTGCCAGCAGACCTGGGACAGGGGGCTTTAACGAGCAGTACTTC | CASRPGTGGFNEQYF
. | TRBJ1-2 | . | TRBV29-1 | TGCAGCGTTGAAAGGCAGGGTCAAGGCTACACCTTC | CSVERQGQGYTF
. | TRBJ2-5 | TRBD2 | TRBV6-5 | TGTGCCAGCAGGACCAGACTAGCGGGGGAGACCCAGTACTTC | CASRTRLAGETQYF
. | TRBJ1-2 | . | TRBV7-2 | TGTGCCAGCAGCTTAAGCAGGGGTGATGGCTACACCTTC | CASSLSRGDGYTF
. | TRBJ1-6 | TRBD1 | TRBV9 | TGTGCCAGCAGCGTCGGACAGGTCTATAATTCACCCCTCCACTTT | CASSVGQVYNSPLHF